A single sample gave rise to the 18 T cell receptor beta chains below, sequenced in a study of shared clonotypes between healthy human individuals. The table came from immunoSEQ multiplex PCR; TCRdb's copy has only in-frame clones and leaves some out. The data show around 2.3 million clones, 95% seen once. Sequenced material: naive CD4+ T cells sorted from blood. The subset here: CD45RA+ positively selected. The receptors here all came from a man aged 18 to 35 in good health.

The V gene is TRBV6-5, the J gene TRBJ2-2; D gene uncertain. CDR1 and CDR2 from the germline V gene are MNHEY and SVGAGI. Trimming took off 6 bases at V and 1 base at J, with 6 bases between the two ends. CDR3 length: 13 residues. In nucleotides, the CDR3 is TGTGCCAGCAGGCTTGAGAACACCGGGGAGCTGTTTTTT. It is translated as CASRLENTGELFF.

The genes are TRBV27 and TRBJ1-5; maybe TRBD1 (5 bases). V was trimmed by 2 bases and J by 2 bases, leaving 7 bases between them. CDR3 length equals 14 residues. Germline assignment: CDR1 MNHEY and CDR2 SMNVEV (reference sequence). CDR3 bases: TGTGCCAGCAGTTTAGCGGGGGGCAATCAGCCCCAGCATTTT. This encodes CASSLAGGNQPQHF.

The J gene is TRBJ1-3, the V gene TRBV30; D uncertain. The CDR3 is made up of 14 amino acids. V gave up 4 bases and J gave up 1 base, with 11 bases separating them. Germline CDR1 reads GTSNPN; CDR2 reads SVGIG (reference sequence). The CDR3, as DNA: TGTGCCTGGAAGTTAAAGAGATCTGGAAACACCATATATTTT. Translation gives CAWKLKRSGNTIYF.

The rearrangement joins TRBV29-1 to TRBJ2-2; perhaps D is TRBD1 or TRBD2 (5 bases each). The germline V and J ends were trimmed by 6 bases and 7 bases, with 18 bases remaining between them. Germline lookup yields CDR1 SQVTM and CDR2 ANQGSEA. The CDR3 runs 14 residues. CDR3 DNA sequence: TGCAGCGTCCGGGACGACGTGGGGATCGGGGAGCTGTTTTTT. Amino acid sequence: CSVRDDVGIGELFF.

DNA of the CDR3: TGTGCCAGCAGTTTACAACAGGGCTATGGCTACACCTTC. Encoded protein: CASSLQQGYGYTF. V usage is TRBV28 and J usage is TRBJ1-2; tentatively, D is TRBD1 (6 bases). V lost 2 bases, J lost 4 bases, and 8 bases lay in between. The length of the CDR3 is 13 residues. Germline assignment: CDR1 MDHEN and CDR2 SYDVKM.

A remark on this clone: An end of the junction differs from the germline gene, which may be a read error. The gene calls are TRBV2 and TRBJ1-5, with D possibly being TRBD1 (6 bases). This CDR3 contains 14 residues. CDR1 and CDR2 (germline): SNHLY, FYNNEI. The CDR3 sequence: CASREGQPYQPQHF. CDR3 in DNA: TGTGCCAGCAGGGAAGGACAGCCTTATCAGCCCCAGCATTTT.

The rearrangement joins TRBV6-5 to TRBJ2-7; D possibly corresponds to TRBD2 (7 bases). Trimming removed 0 bases at V and 3 bases at J, with 15 bases between. In germline, CDR1 is MNHEY, CDR2 SVGAGI. The CDR3 is made up of 16 amino acids. The CDR3 reads CASSYSVGGASYEQYF. As DNA, the CDR3 is TGTGCCAGCAGTTACTCGGTAGGGGGGGCGAGCTACGAGCAGTACTTC.

The table lists this clone with a count of one. The J gene is TRBJ2-5, the V gene TRBV9; 9 nucleotides line up with TRBD2. With 1 base clipped from V and 4 bases from J, the junction kept 5 bases outside the gene matches. The CDR3 contains 15 residues. Germline V CDR1 and CDR2: SGDLS, YYNGEE. CDR3 amino acids: CASSVNTAGGETQYF. DNA of the CDR3: TGTGCCAGCAGCGTAAATACAGCGGGAGGAGAGACCCAGTACTTC. Combining the CDR3 with reference TRBV9 and TRBJ2-5 gives the whole variable domain DSGVTQTPKHLITATGQRVTLRCSPRSGDLSVYWYQQSLDQGLQFLIQYYNGEERAKGNILERFSAQQFPDLHSELNLSSLELGDSALYFCASSVNTAGGETQYFGPGTRLLVL.

V is TRBV10-2 and J is TRBJ2-7, with D tentatively TRBD1 (5 bases). The germline V and J ends were trimmed by 2 bases and 7 bases, with 12 bases remaining between them. The CDR3 loop spans 13 amino acids. The V gene's germline CDR1 is WSHSY and CDR2 SAAADI. This CDR3 reads CASSEAGLKEQYF. DNA for the CDR3: TGCGCCAGCAGTGAGGCAGGGCTCAAAGAGCAGTACTTC.

With regard to this clone: Other nucleotide sequences from this sample produce the same CDR3. The chain carries TRBV10-3 and TRBJ2-7; D might be TRBD2 (5 bases). From germline, CDR1 is ENHRY and CDR2 SYGVKD. V gave up 9 bases and J gave up 0 bases, with 12 bases separating them. The CDR3 is 13 amino acids. The CDR3: CAISPGVSYEQYF. The CDR3 region has the DNA TGTGCCATTTCCCCCGGGGTCTCCTACGAGCAGTACTTC.

The chain joins TRBV18 to TRBJ1-2; TRBD1 matches at 7 bases. CDR1 is KGHSH and CDR2 is LQKENI in the germline V gene. Losses at the gene ends were 6 bases for V and 4 bases for J; bases not matched to a gene: 8. The CDR3 consists of 14 residues. The CDR3 spells CASSSGQIFYGYTF. CDR3 DNA sequence: TGTGCCAGCTCGTCGGGACAGATTTTCTATGGCTACACCTTC.

The rearrangement links TRBV6-1 to TRBJ2-3, with 9 nucleotides matching TRBD2. CDR3 length: 15 residues. V shed 6 bases and J 8 bases; nucleotides not matched to a gene: 12. Germline CDR1 reads MNHNS; CDR2 reads SASEGT. This CDR3 is CASRPGLAVQVTQYF. The CDR3 DNA reads as TGTGCCAGCAGACCGGGACTAGCAGTTCAAGTTACGCAGTATTTT.

About this clone itself: This specimen includes other DNA sequences encoding the same CDR3. This chain links TRBV10-1 with TRBJ2-2; D gene ambiguous. The V gene lost 0 bases and the J gene lost 6 bases, with 5 bases spanning the gap. CDR1 WNHNN and CDR2 SYGVQD come from the germline V gene (reference sequence). The length of the CDR3 is 13 residues. Here the CDR3 DNA reads TGCGCCAGCAGTGAGTCTGGCGCCGGGGAGCTGTTTTTT. Its translation is CASSESGAGELFF.

The V and J genes are TRBV10-3 and TRBJ2-7; D remains ambiguous. Germline V gene data show CDR1 as ENHRY and CDR2 as SYGVKD. The CDR3 spans 13 residues. V was trimmed by 0 bases and J by 7 bases, leaving 10 bases between them. The CDR3 is CAISESPVGEQYF. The CDR3 nucleotides read TGTGCCATCAGTGAGTCACCCGTCGGGGAGCAGTACTTC.

This clone turned up a few times. The chain is built from TRBV5-1 and TRBJ2-2; TRBD1 might be the D (6 bases). From germline, CDR1 is SGHRS and CDR2 YFSETQ. The CDR3 loop spans 18 amino acids. Trimming took off 4 bases at V and 3 bases at J, with 22 bases between the two ends. The CDR3 loop is CASSPTHDRYRDTGELFF. Here the CDR3 DNA reads TGCGCCAGCAGCCCCACCCATGACAGGTATAGGGACACCGGGGAGCTGTTTTTT.

This chain joins TRBV28 and TRBJ2-7, with D possibly TRBD2 on 6 matching bases. CDR1 MDHEN and CDR2 SYDVKM come from the germline V gene. The CDR3 contains 14 residues. Trimming removed 5 bases at V and 4 bases at J, with 15 bases between. The CDR3 sequence: CASSVTGSGYEQYF. The CDR3 DNA follows: TGTGCCAGCAGTGTAACAGGAAGCGGGTACGAGCAGTACTTC.

The chain couples TRBV6-5 to TRBJ2-1, with D possibly called TRBD1 or TRBD2 (5 bases each). CDR3 size: 15 residues. The ends were cut back, 5 bases at V and 7 bases at J, with 18 bases in the middle. Germline lookup yields CDR1 MNHEY and CDR2 SVGAGI. In nucleotides, the CDR3 is TGTGCCAGCAGTCGGGACCATTCGAGGGCGAATGAGCAGTTCTTC. Its translation is CASSRDHSRANEQFF.

The chain recombines TRBV7-2 with TRBJ1-1, with 7 bases aligning to TRBD1. CDR1 SGHTA and CDR2 FQGNSA come from the germline V gene. Germline trimming cut 0 bases from V and 4 bases from J; bases unmatched to any gene: 2. CDR3 size: 14 residues. Here the CDR3 reads CASSLARQGTEAFF. The CDR3 DNA sequence: TGTGCCAGCAGCTTAGCTAGACAGGGCACTGAAGCTTTCTTT.